Each of the 29 T cell receptor beta chains below was sequenced from the same sample in a study of T-cell memory formation after mild COVID-19. One entry per CDR3 protein, called by TCRdb with MiXCR from the 5' RACE reads. The profile covers 350,000 or so distinct CDR3 sequences, with 10% to 15% appearing a single time and around 21% taken by the ten largest. The sequenced material came from PBMCs or a T cell subset sorted from them (not recorded which). All receptors come from a man between 18 and 35 years old who had mild COVID-19 (a few samples of this study predate the infection). Cell type and time point are not known.

The chain recombines TRBV18 with TRBJ1-1; no definite D call. Germline assignment: CDR1 KGHSH and CDR2 LQKENI. The CDR3 has 15 residues. V gave up 3 bases and J gave up 3 bases, with 14 bases separating them. The CDR3 sequence: CASSPLRSWYTEAFF. DNA for the CDR3: TGTGCCAGCTCACCCCTGCGCTCTTGGTACACTGAAGCTTTCTTT.

This sequence joins TRBV12-3 or TRBV12-4 and TRBJ2-5, with 9 bases identical to TRBD1. This CDR3 has 14 residues. V gave up 4 bases and J gave up 5 bases; unmatched junction bases: 5. The CDR3 DNA sequence: TGTGCCAGCAGTTCCTACAGGGGGCGGGAGACCCAGTACTTC. Protein sequence: CASSSYRGRETQYF.

This clonotype was detected only a few times. The chain joins TRBV11-2 to TRBJ2-3, with D tentatively TRBD2 (5 bases). The CDR3 has 16 residues. Trimming shortened V by 3 bases and J by 1 base, and 14 bases separated the two germline ends. Germline V CDR1 and CDR2: SGHAT, FQNNGV. For the CDR3, the DNA is TGTGCCAGCAGCTTCAGACTAACTCTCGGCACAGATACGCAGTATTTT. It yields the protein CASSFRLTLGTDTQYF.

This clonotype showed up many times. The chain combines TRBV25-1 with TRBJ2-1; TRBD1 agrees at 8 bases. Germline V gene sequence: CDR1 MGHDK, CDR2 SYGVNS. V lost 5 bases and J lost 10; bases outside the gene matches: 10. The CDR3 is made up of 14 amino acids. The CDR3 sequence: CASSLRTGTLEQFF. The CDR3 DNA sequence: TGTGCCAGCAGTTTGCGGACAGGGACCTTGGAGCAGTTCTTC.

The chain carries TRBV7-2 and TRBJ2-5; unclear D gene. The CDR3 length is 14 residues. The V end lost 0 bases, the J end lost 4 bases, and 9 bases lay between the germline ends. Germline assignment: CDR1 SGHTA and CDR2 FQGNSA. CDR3 loop: CASSLAQSRETQYF. CDR3 in DNA: TGTGCCAGCAGCTTAGCGCAAAGTCGAGAGACCCAGTACTTC.

This clonotype was seen more than once but under ten times. The rearrangement links TRBV6-6 to TRBJ2-7; no definite D call. CDR1 is MNHNY and CDR2 is SVGAGI in the germline V gene (reference sequence). V gave up 0 bases and J gave up 4 bases, with 7 bases separating them. CDR3 length equals 13 residues. The CDR3 loop is CASSYSARYEQYV. The CDR3 DNA follows: TGTGCCAGCAGTTACTCGGCCAGATACGAGCAGTACGTC.

This clonotype was recorded a few times. V gene TRBV5-5 combines with J gene TRBJ1-2; unclear D gene. V lost 0 bases, J lost 2 bases, and 11 bases lay in between. CDR1 is SGHKS and CDR2 is YYEKEE in the germline V gene (reference sequence). The CDR3 is 15 residues long. CDR3: CASSLVGNANYGYTF. The CDR3 DNA sequence: TGTGCCAGCAGCTTGGTAGGGAATGCGAACTATGGCTACACCTTC.

This clonotype was counted at least ten times. J is TRBJ2-5 and V is TRBV28; D gene uncertain. CDR3 length: 13 amino acids. The germline gives CDR1 MDHEN, CDR2 SYDVKM. V lost 5 bases and J lost 4, with 11 bases in between. The chain's CDR3 is CASSTPASETQYF. The CDR3 DNA reads TGTGCCAGCAGTACACCGGCTTCAGAGACCCAGTACTTC.

In this sample, this clonotype turned up many times. The gene calls are TRBV4-3 and TRBJ2-1, with 8 bases lining up with TRBD2. CDR1 is LGHNA, CDR2 YSLEER, per germline. V trimming: 0 bases; J trimming: 11 bases; junction bases outside the gene matches: 9. The CDR3 runs to 15 residues. DNA of the CDR3: TGCGCCAGCAGCCAAGAGCCAGCGGGGGTATTAAAGCAGTTCTTC. It codes for CASSQEPAGVLKQFF.

This clonotype turned up a few times. The V gene is TRBV10-3, the J gene TRBJ1-6; TRBD1 is a possible D gene (5 bases). V was cut by 8 bases and J by 3 bases, with 5 bases left in between. CDR1 and CDR2 (germline): ENHRY, SYGVKD. This CDR3 has 12 residues. The CDR3 protein is CAIGGYNSPLHF. CDR3 DNA: TGTGCCATCGGGGGCTATAATTCACCCCTCCACTTT.

The chain employs TRBV18 and TRBJ2-7; D ambiguous. V shed 3 bases and J shed 2 bases, with 8 bases lying between them. CDR1 KGHSH and CDR2 LQKENI come from the germline V gene. The CDR3 contains 13 residues. CDR3 sequence: CASSPRSTYEQYF. DNA for the CDR3: TGTGCCAGCTCACCGAGGTCCACCTACGAGCAGTACTTC. Supplemented by reference TRBV18 and TRBJ2-7, the full variable domain reads NAGVMQNPRHLVRRRGQEARLRCSPMKGHSHVYWYRQLPEEGLKFMVYLQKENIIDESGMPKERFSAEFPKEGPSILRIQQVVRGDSAAYFCASSPRSTYEQYFGPGTRLTVT.

This sequence joins TRBV9 and TRBJ2-2; no clear D. This CDR3 region has 16 residues. In germline, CDR1 is SGDLS, CDR2 YYNGEE. With 4 bases removed from V and 1 base from J, the gap between germline ends came to 14 bases. CDR3: CASSPGLIMNTGELFF. The CDR3 DNA follows: TGTGCCAGCAGCCCCGGCCTGATTATGAACACCGGGGAGCTGTTTTTT.

This clonotype was found a few times. The chain links TRBV5-4 to TRBJ2-1, with TRBD2 identical over 13 bases. V shed 4 bases and J 9 bases; nucleotides not matched to a gene: 7. Germline V lookup: CDR1 SGHNT, CDR2 YYREEE (reference sequence). The CDR3 has 15 amino acids. The CDR3 protein is CASSQTSGGPVEQFF. CDR3 DNA: TGTGCCAGCAGCCAGACTAGCGGGGGGCCGGTTGAGCAGTTCTTC.

J is TRBJ2-4 and V is TRBV6-2 or TRBV6-3; a possible D gene is TRBD1 (6 bases). The V and J ends lost 5 bases and 2 bases respectively, with 13 bases between them. The germline CDR1 and CDR2 sequences are MNHEY and SVGEGT. CDR3 size: 15 residues. The CDR3 spells CASSRPGQPKNIQYF. The CDR3 DNA reads as TGTGCCAGCAGTCGCCCCGGACAGCCCAAAAACATTCAGTACTTC.

This clonotype was recorded a few times. The V gene is TRBV7-2, the J gene TRBJ2-5; either TRBD1 or TRBD2 may fit D (5 bases each). The V gene lost 5 bases and the J gene lost 2 bases, with 12 bases spanning the gap. CDR3 length equals 14 residues. Germline CDR1 SGHTA, CDR2 FQGNSA. CDR3 in DNA: TGTGCCAGCAGCCGGGGACGGGATCAAGAGACCCAGTACTTC. This translates into CASSRGRDQETQYF.

This clonotype was seen a few times. The V and J genes are TRBV7-8 and TRBJ2-7; possible D gene TRBD2, 5 bases. V was pared by 5 bases and J by 7 bases, with 18 bases between. This CDR3 region has 14 residues. Germline CDR1 SGHVS, CDR2 FQNEAQ. The CDR3 DNA reads TGTGCCAGCAGCCTACGGAGAGGGTCTGGAGAGCAGTACTTC. It yields the protein CASSLRRGSGEQYF.

The gene calls are TRBV6-5 and TRBJ2-5; D gene ambiguous. Germline CDR1 and CDR2: MNHEY and SVGAGI. The CDR3 extends over 16 amino acids. Trimming pared 2 bases from V and 5 bases from J, leaving 18 bases between. The chain's CDR3 is CASSYALSRASETQYF. CDR3 coding DNA: TGTGCCAGCAGTTACGCTCTAAGCCGCGCAAGCGAGACCCAGTACTTC.

This clonotype was counted at least ten times. The CDR3 DNA follows: TGTGCCAGCTGCACTCCGGGGGGAACTGAAGCTTTCTTT. Protein: CASCTPGGTEAFF. This rearrangement joins TRBV27 to TRBJ1-1; D might be TRBD1 (5 bases). Trimming shortened V by 8 bases and J by 5 bases, and 15 bases separated the two germline ends. The CDR3 spans 13 residues. Germline CDR1 and CDR2: MNHEY and SMNVEV (reference sequence).

The chain uses TRBV5-1 and TRBJ2-5; 8 bases fit TRBD2. The V gene's germline CDR1 is SGHRS and CDR2 YFSETQ. The CDR3 extends over 14 amino acids. J lost 5 bases, V lost 3 bases, and 6 bases had no gene match. The CDR3 here is CASSWSGGAETQYF. CDR3 DNA sequence: TGCGCCAGCAGCTGGAGCGGGGGCGCGGAGACCCAGTACTTC.

This clonotype came up a few times. The CDR3 DNA reads TGTGCCAGCAGCAGGGGAGACCGGAGCTCCTATAATTCACCCCTCCACTTT. Protein: CASSRGDRSSYNSPLHF. This chain joins TRBV21-1 and TRBJ1-6. TRBV21-1 is assigned pseudogene status. The CDR3 has 17 amino acids.

This chain joins TRBV27 and TRBJ2-3; D may be TRBD2 (7 bases). Germline CDR1 MNHEY, CDR2 SMNVEV (reference sequence). V lost 6 bases and J 5 bases, leaving 18 bases between the germline ends. This CDR3 has 15 amino acids. The CDR3 sequence is CASRPLGGPGDTQYF. The CDR3 nucleotides are TGTGCCAGCAGACCCCTCGGGGGGCCGGGAGATACGCAGTATTTT.

This clonotype was observed a handful of times. The V and J genes are TRBV5-4 and TRBJ2-1, with 8 bases lining up with TRBD2. CDR1 and CDR2 from the germline V gene are SGHNT and YYREEE (reference sequence). This CDR3 is 14 amino acids long. J was trimmed by 5 bases and V by 3 bases; bases with no gene match: 4. The CDR3, as DNA: TGTGCCAGCAGCTGGGTAGCGGGGAACAATGAGCAGTTCTTC. Amino acids: CASSWVAGNNEQFF.

There are many counts of this clonotype. The rearrangement links TRBV4-1 to TRBJ1-5; D gene unclear. CDR1 MGHRA and CDR2 YSYEKL come from the germline V gene. The germline V and J ends were trimmed by 4 bases and 0 bases, with 10 bases remaining between them. The CDR3 consists of 15 residues. The CDR3 region is CASSPRHVSNQPQHF. The CDR3 DNA reads TGCGCCAGCAGCCCGCGGCACGTTAGCAATCAGCCCCAGCATTTT.

The chain uses TRBV5-1 and TRBJ2-1, with unresolved D. The CDR3 runs 14 residues. Germline V CDR1 and CDR2: SGHRS, YFSETQ. The V end lost 1 base, the J end lost 5 bases, and 10 bases lay between the germline ends. CDR3 in amino acids: CASSLSLMNNEQFF. The DNA of the CDR3 is TGCGCCAGCAGCTTGAGCCTGATGAACAATGAGCAGTTCTTC.

DNA of the CDR3: TGCAGTGAGCTAGCTACGGCCAAAAACATTCAGTACTTC. Its translation: CSELATAKNIQYF. V usage is TRBV20-1 and J usage is TRBJ2-4; a weak D match, TRBD2 (5 bases). Germline V gene lookup returns CDR1 DFQATT and CDR2 SNEGSKA (reference sequence). The CDR3 runs to 13 residues. Trimming cost V 7 bases and J 1 base, with 11 bases left between them.

V is TRBV4-3 and J is TRBJ1-2; D unclear. Trimming removed 0 bases at V and 1 base at J, with 6 bases between. CDR3 length: 14 residues. Germline CDR1 LGHNA, CDR2 YSLEER. CDR3 coding DNA: TGCGCCAGCAGCCAAGATTCAATTAACTATGGCTACACCTTC. Encoded protein: CASSQDSINYGYTF.

This sequence joins TRBV14 and TRBJ1-6; no reliable D call. The CDR3 has 16 residues. The V end was cut by 2 bases, the J end by 4 bases, with 12 bases between. Germline V gene sequence: CDR1 SGHDN, CDR2 FVKESK. CDR3 amino acids: CASSQHPPGYNSPLHF. The CDR3 DNA reads TGTGCCAGCAGCCAACATCCACCCGGGTATAATTCACCCCTCCACTTT.

This clonotype was observed a few times. The chain couples TRBV10-3 to TRBJ2-1; D gene ambiguous. The CDR3 runs to 13 residues. V dropped 4 bases and J dropped 7 bases, with 11 bases sitting between them. Germline assignment: CDR1 ENHRY and CDR2 SYGVKD. The CDR3: CAISVHPKNEQFF. CDR3 nucleotide sequence: TGTGCCATCAGTGTTCATCCGAAAAATGAGCAGTTCTTC.

CDR3 nucleotides: TGTGCCAGCAGCCCCCGCAGCTTAGGTTGGCAGTTCTTC. Its protein product is CASSPRSLGWQFF. The chain combines TRBV3-1 with TRBJ2-1; no reliable D call. The V and J ends lost 4 bases and 12 bases respectively, with 16 bases between them. The CDR3 is made up of 13 amino acids. Germline values: CDR1 LGHDT, CDR2 YNNKEL (reference sequence).